This TCR beta chain was retrieved from a study of T cells after yellow fever vaccination. TCRdb passed the 5' RACE reads through MiXCR, listing each CDR3 protein once. The sample holds a few hundred thousand distinct CDR3 sequences, roughly 3.9% seen once. The J segment lost 6 bases and the V segment lost 3 bases, leaving 10 bases of the junction unmatched. The CDR3 is 15 residues long. The germline V gene has CDR1 SGDLS and CDR2 YYNGEE. The chain uses TRBV9 and TRBJ2-5, with TRBD2 matching 8 bases. The sequences come from PBMCs, collected 5 days after the yellow fever booster vaccination. The sequence was obtained from a young man who received the YFV17D yellow fever vaccine. The CDR3 region is CASSDPGGDWKTQYF. CDR3 DNA: TGTGCCAGCAGCGACCCGGGGGGGGATTGGAAGACCCAGTACTTC.